This T cell receptor beta chain was recorded in a study of shared clonotypes between healthy human individuals. The study's findings and limits: Collection of samples was limited to blood; tissue repertoires likely differ. Rarefaction indicated that sorted-subset sequencing remained incomplete although depth was large.

Germline values: CDR1 SGHRS, CDR2 YFSETQ. V was shortened by 0 bases and J by 8 bases, with 14 bases between the two germline ends. The CDR3 covers 14 residues. Deep-level settings were used for running the assay. Using about 220 ng DNA, around 30,000 T cell genomes, the sorted-subset replicate PCRs were run. Here immunoSEQ multiplex PCR was the method, and the copy in TCRdb shows in-frame clones only, minus some. The data show some 2.3 million clones, over 85% seen once. With respect to this clone: Its target is not known.

The receptor was isolated from a man aged 18 to 29 in good health. Some clones in this sample may be carry-over from other donors' samples. Material: naive CD4+ T cells from PBMCs. Subset given: CD45RA+ positively selected. The rearrangement joins TRBV5-1 to TRBJ1-2; D may be TRBD1 (5 bases). DNA for the CDR3: TGCGCCAGCAGCTTGGGTCCTAGGGGTCCGGGCTACACCTTC. It encodes CASSLGPRGPGYTF.